The clone carrying this T cell receptor (beta chain) has a count of ten or more. Its antigen is not identified. Using its own MiXCR run on the multiplex PCR reads, TCRdb lists one record per CDR3 protein. The profile shows 150,000 to 200,000 distinct CDR3 sequences, 31% of them singletons. The CDR3 consists of 16 residues. Germline CDR1 is SEHNR and CDR2 is FQNEAQ (reference sequence). Trimming removed 5 bases at V and 2 bases at J, with 18 bases between. The lymph nodes were axillary draining lymph nodes from breast cancer patients. The entry originates in a study of breast tumors, draining lymph nodes, adjacent tissues. Regarding the study as a whole: The data were judged consistent with most tumor T cells coming from lymph node and expanding in tumor. Tumor TCR diversity was below lymph nodes but above nontumor tissue.

The receptor comes from a female donor with breast cancer. Some clones in this sample may be carry-over from other donors' samples. This chain uses TRBV7-9 with TRBJ2-5; D possibly corresponds to TRBD1 (5 bases). Material: axillary lymph node tissue. The CDR3 nucleotides read TGTGCCAGCAGCACCAACCCGCAGGGCGCGCAAGAGACCCAGTACTTC. Translation: CASSTNPQGAQETQYF.